The 12 T cell receptor beta chains below were found in one sample sequenced in a study of blood T cells in healthy people across ages. For the second PCR, which ran for 7 to 11 cycles, a sample-barcoded 5' primer and a J-beta primer mix were used. MiXCR, applied by TCRdb to the 5' RACE reads, yields one record per CDR3 protein. The repertoire holds hundreds of thousands of distinct CDR3 sequences, with 35% to 50% as singletons. Sequencing was done on a sample of blood. Every receptor here comes from an elderly man in good health.

The chain has TRBV18 and TRBJ2-5; no definite D call. From germline, CDR1 is KGHSH and CDR2 LQKENI. The CDR3 contains 13 residues. V gave up 2 bases and J gave up 2 bases, with 6 bases separating them. The DNA of the CDR3 is TGTGCCAGCTCACCAACGAGGCAAGAGACCCAGTACTTC. It yields the protein CASSPTRQETQYF.

The chain employs TRBV12-3 or TRBV12-4 and TRBJ1-2; maybe TRBD1 (5 bases). The CDR3 has 16 amino acids. Trimming took off 9 bases at V and 6 bases at J, with 26 bases between the two ends. The CDR3 coding sequence is TGTGCCAGTAGGGCCCCCCATATGACAGCCGCTCATGGCTACACCTTC. It specifies CASRAPHMTAAHGYTF.

The rearrangement uses TRBV10-2 and TRBJ2-7; 11 positions match TRBD2. With 9 bases clipped from V and 0 bases from J, the junction kept 13 bases outside the gene matches. CDR3 size: 17 residues. Looked up from germline, CDR1 is WSHSY and CDR2 is SAAADI. DNA for the CDR3: TGCGCCAGTCGCTTACTAGCGGGAGTAATATGCTCCTACGAGCAGTACTTC. It yields the protein CASRLLAGVICSYEQYF.

The chain couples TRBV2 to TRBJ2-7; 12 bases agree with TRBD2. V shed 6 bases, J shed 7 bases, and the junction held 13 bases outside the gene matches. The CDR3 totals 16 residues. CDR1 SNHLY and CDR2 FYNNEI come from the germline V gene. The CDR3 nucleotides are TGTGCCAGCAGGGTGCGGGGGCTAGCGGGGGGGGATGAGCAGTACTTC. Translation gives CASRVRGLAGGDEQYF.

This clonotype occurred a few times. The chain recombines TRBV5-1 with TRBJ2-5; no firm D call. CDR3 size: 12 residues. V gave up 5 bases and J gave up 5 bases, with 10 bases separating them. Germline V lookup: CDR1 SGHRS, CDR2 YFSETQ. In DNA form, the CDR3 reads TGCGCCAGCAGTCAGGAACGGGAGACCCAGTACTTC. Translation: CASSQERETQYF.

The rearrangement links TRBV11-2 to TRBJ2-1; weak D call: TRBD2 (7 bases). The CDR3 length is 16 residues. Germline V gene data show CDR1 as SGHAT and CDR2 as FQNNGV. V was shortened by 4 bases and J by 4 bases, with 17 bases between the two germline ends. CDR3 in DNA: TGTGCCAGCAGCTCAGGGGTACAGCGGGGTTACAATGAGCAGTTCTTC. Amino acids: CASSSGVQRGYNEQFF.

This clonotype was counted ten times or more. The V call is TRBV12-3 or TRBV12-4, the J call TRBJ2-3, with 8 bases aligning to TRBD2. V was pared by 5 bases and J by 7 bases, with 8 bases of the junction left unmatched. The CDR3 is 14 residues long. The CDR3 protein is CASSEGSSGYTQYF. The CDR3 DNA reads as TGTGCCAGCAGTGAAGGCTCTAGCGGGTATACGCAGTATTTT.

The chain employs TRBV29-1 and TRBJ2-3; D may be TRBD1 or TRBD2 (5 bases each). CDR1 SQVTM and CDR2 ANQGSEA come from the germline V gene. This CDR3 comprises 14 residues. Between the trimmed V and J ends, which lost 3 bases and 4 bases, there was a span of 14 bases. This CDR3 reads CSVEAGTFPDTQYF. The CDR3 DNA reads as TGCAGCGTTGAGGCCGGGACCTTCCCAGATACGCAGTATTTT.

In its sample, this clonotype was seen many times. The genes are TRBV5-1 and TRBJ2-2; 7 bases are shared with TRBD1. The CDR3 sequence is 15 residues long. Per germline, CDR1 SGHRS and CDR2 YFSETQ. Trimming took 4 bases from V and 0 from J; bases not matched to a gene: 3. The CDR3 sequence: CASSPGQTNTGELFF. As DNA, the CDR3 is TGCGCCAGCAGCCCGGGACAGACGAACACCGGGGAGCTGTTTTTT.

This clonotype has a count of ten or more. V gene TRBV5-5 combines with J gene TRBJ1-1; TRBD1 matches 8 bases. The CDR3 is 14 residues long. Germline CDR1 and CDR2: SGHKS and YYEKEE (reference sequence). The V segment lost 5 bases and the J segment 4 bases; nucleotides outside the gene matches: 7. CDR3 nucleotides: TGTGCCAGCAGTTGGGACAGGCGAGGCACTGAAGCTTTCTTT. Translated: CASSWDRRGTEAFF. The variable domain in full, with the rest retrieved from reference TRBV5-5 and TRBJ1-1, is DAGVTQSPTHLIKTRGQQVTLRCSPISGHKSVSWYQQVLGQGPQFIFQYYEKEERGRGNFPDRFSARQFPNYSSELNVNALLLGDSALYLCASSWDRRGTEAFFGQGTRLTVV.

The chain joins TRBV9 to TRBJ1-2; 8 bases agree with TRBD1. The CDR3 sequence is 14 residues long. J gave up 6 bases and V 0 bases, and 4 bases lay outside the gene matches. Germline assignment: CDR1 SGDLS and CDR2 YYNGEE. In DNA, the CDR3 is TGTGCCAGCAGCGTAGATGACAGGGGAGATGGCTACACCTTC. Encoded protein: CASSVDDRGDGYTF.

This chain uses TRBV5-1 with TRBJ2-7; possibly TRBD2 for D (5 bases). Trimming left V 5 bases short and J 5 bases short, with 11 bases between. Germline-derived CDR1 and CDR2 are SGHRS and YFSETQ. The CDR3 runs to 12 residues. CDR3 sequence: CASRAANHEQYF. CDR3 sequence (DNA): TGCGCCAGCAGAGCGGCAAACCACGAGCAGTACTTC.